This T cell receptor beta chain was profiled in a study of T cell repertoires in cytomegalovirus infection. TCRdb reprocessed the reads with MiXCR, giving one entry per CDR3 protein. This table holds approximately 500,000 distinct CDR3 sequences, about 11% found once. This TCR came from a human donor in good health (CMV status not recorded). Some clones in this sample may be carry-over from other donors' samples. The source material was PBMCs.

The chain's CDR3 is CASRGQGEYGYTF. In nucleotides, the CDR3 is TGTGCCAGCCGGGGACAGGGGGAATATGGCTACACCTTC. This chain joins TRBV6-6 and TRBJ1-2, with 11 nucleotides matching TRBD1. V lost 8 bases and J lost 5; bases outside the gene matches: 4. This CDR3 comprises 13 residues. Germline lookup yields CDR1 MNHNY and CDR2 SVGAGI (reference sequence).